Detailed here is one TCR beta chain. This CDR3 contains 14 residues. V was pared by 5 bases and J by 1 base, with 11 bases between. Germline V CDR1 and CDR2: SEHNR, FQNEAQ (reference sequence). This sample stems from a study of blood T cell repertoires in COVID-19. Clones were read by immunoSEQ multiplex PCR, and TCRdb kept only the in-frame ones, dropping some. This table holds about 120,000 clones, around 80% found once. Sequencing input: peripheral blood. This receptor was taken from a man between 70 and 80 years old with active or convalescent COVID-19. The chain is built from TRBV7-9 and TRBJ1-1; D is possibly TRBD1 (6 bases). The CDR3 coding sequence is TGTGCCAGCAGCCTGGACAGCCGGAACACTGAAGCTTTCTTT. Its protein is CASSLDSRNTEAFF.